Listed below are T cell receptor beta chains from one sample, sequenced in a study of T cells after posttransplantation cyclophosphamide. Assay used: immunoSEQ multiplex PCR; TCRdb lists only in-frame clones, some missing. This sample carries fewer than 40,000 clones, none of them present only once. The sequenced sample consisted of PBMCs. These receptors were collected from a woman aged 50 to 60 in good health and a related stem cell transplant donor. Both conserved end residues are part of each CDR3. Fields, in order: CDR3 DNA, CDR3 protein, V gene, D gene, clone size, J gene. A D gene is named only where the DNA matches it firmly. Not all rows give a size; the values are once, few, many and, for expanded clones, a class.

DNA: TGTGCCAGCAGCCGCGGACAGGGTGACACTGAAGCTTTCTTT; CDR3: CASSRGQGDTEAFF; V: TRBV11-2; D: TRBD1; size: many; J: TRBJ1-1
DNA: TGTGCCTGGGATCTAAACACAGATACGCAGTATTTT; CDR3: CAWDLNTDTQYF; V: TRBV30; D: NA; size: many; J: TRBJ2-3
DNA: TGTGCTAGTGGTACCGGACAGGGGGAATGGAATGAGCAGTTCTTC; CDR3: CASGTGQGEWNEQFF; V: TRBV12-5; D: TRBD1; size: many; J: TRBJ2-1
DNA: TGTGCCAGCACCTGGAGGATACCTCTCCGAGACACCATATATTTT; CDR3: CASTWRIPLRDTIYF; V: TRBV5-3; D: NA; size: few; J: TRBJ1-3
DNA: TGTGCCAGTAGAGAGGACAGGGGATCTTACGAGCAGTACTTC; CDR3: CASREDRGSYEQYF; V: TRBV19; D: TRBD1; size: many; J: TRBJ2-7
DNA: TGTGCCAGCAGCCCCGGGACAGGGCAGTACTTC; CDR3: CASSPGTGQYF; V: TRBV11-2; D: TRBD1; size: many; J: TRBJ2-7
DNA: TGTGCCAGCAGCTATCAGGACATTACCTACGAGCAGTACTTC; CDR3: CASSYQDITYEQYF; V: TRBV5-5; D: NA; size: NA; J: TRBJ2-7
DNA: TGTGCCAGCAGTCCCTACCTGCTGGGACAGATTAACTATGGCTACACCTTC; CDR3: CASSPYLLGQINYGYTF; V: TRBV28; D: TRBD1; size: many; J: TRBJ1-2
DNA: TGTGCCAGCAGCCCTGGACAGAGCTACCGCCCCTATGGCTACACCTTC; CDR3: CASSPGQSYRPYGYTF; V: TRBV27; D: NA; size: NA; J: TRBJ1-2
DNA: TGCGCCAGCAGCCAAGGGGACAGGGACAATGAAAAACTGTTTTTT; CDR3: CASSQGDRDNEKLFF; V: TRBV4-1; D: TRBD1; size: many; J: TRBJ1-4
DNA: TGTGCCAGCAGCTTAGGCGTCGGGGGGGACTATGGCTACACCTTC; CDR3: CASSLGVGGDYGYTF; V: TRBV7-6; D: NA; size: many; J: TRBJ1-2
DNA: TGTGCCAGCAGACATCCTGGGCAGGGCTCCTACGAGCAGTACTTC; CDR3: CASRHPGQGSYEQYF; V: TRBV28; D: NA; size: NA; J: TRBJ2-7
DNA: TGTGCCAGCAGTCTTCTACCGGGACAGGGTCCCACTGGCTACACCTTC; CDR3: CASSLLPGQGPTGYTF; V: TRBV28; D: TRBD1; size: NA; J: TRBJ1-2
DNA: TGTGCCAGCTCATCTTTCGGCCCTACAGGGCCCAGGGCTAATTCACCCCTCCACTTT; CDR3: CASSSFGPTGPRANSPLHF; V: TRBV18; D: NA; size: many; J: TRBJ1-6
DNA: TGCGCCAGCAGCTTGTTTACGGATCAGCCCCAGCATTTT; CDR3: CASSLFTDQPQHF; V: TRBV5-1; D: NA; size: many; J: TRBJ1-5
DNA: TGCGCCAGCAGCTTGGGGGAGTACGGGCAGTACTTC; CDR3: CASSLGEYGQYF; V: TRBV5-1; D: NA; size: few; J: TRBJ2-7
DNA: TGTGCCAGCAGCTTAACAGGGATCTCAACGCGATCAACCGGGGAGCTGTTTTTT; CDR3: CASSLTGISTRSTGELFF; V: TRBV7-9; D: NA; size: many; J: TRBJ2-2
DNA: TGTGCCAGCAGCGCGGACAGGGCCGGGACAGATACGCAGTATTTT; CDR3: CASSADRAGTDTQYF; V: TRBV5-4; D: TRBD1; size: many; J: TRBJ2-3